The 21 T cell receptor beta chains listed next were all sequenced from one sample in a study of blood T cell repertoires in COVID-19 (dated by TCRdb to the early 2020s). Receptor libraries were prepared by the immunoSEQ multiplex PCR assay. Here the immuneACCESS table is served through TCRdb, limited to in-frame sequences with V and J called. Missing clones are a known gap in these copies; in checked studies unresolved V genes cover under half, and the rest lacks a known reason. Across this sample there are under 250,000 clones, with around 82% seen only once. The ten most abundant clones make up more than 10% of the sample. Material: peripheral blood. Source of these receptors: a human donor in a cohort sampled during active COVID-19.

V is TRBV7-3 and J is TRBJ2-7; 11 bases line up with TRBD2. After removal of 5 bases from V and 7 bases from J, the junction contained 7 bases not matched to a gene. The V gene's germline CDR1 is SGHTA and CDR2 FQGTGA. The CDR3 totals 14 residues. CDR3 amino acids: CASSLSGGAGEQYF. The CDR3 bases are TGTGCCAGCAGCCTTAGCGGGGGGGCCGGAGAGCAGTACTTC.

The chain joins TRBV7-2 to TRBJ2-7, with 10 bases fitting TRBD2. Germline V gene lookup returns CDR1 SGHTA and CDR2 FQGNSA. The CDR3 totals 19 residues. V gave up 1 base and J gave up 7 bases; unmatched junction bases: 19. This chain's CDR3 is CASSLVRRSGGDPFGEQYF. CDR3 DNA: TGTGCCAGCAGCTTAGTGAGAAGAAGCGGGGGGGACCCCTTCGGGGAGCAGTACTTC.

This rearrangement joins TRBV27 to TRBJ1-3, with D tentatively TRBD1 (6 bases). The V and J ends lost 5 bases and 4 bases respectively, with 9 bases between them. CDR3 length: 13 amino acids. Looked up from germline, CDR1 is MNHEY and CDR2 is SMNVEV (reference sequence). The CDR3 region is CASSGDTGNTIYF. The CDR3, as DNA: TGTGCCAGCAGTGGGGACACGGGAAACACCATATATTTT.

The gene calls are TRBV5-1 and TRBJ2-1, with TRBD2 identical over 9 bases. The germline gives CDR1 SGHRS, CDR2 YFSETQ. The V and J ends lost 3 bases and 6 bases, in that order; junction bases with no gene match: 7. The CDR3 runs to 15 residues. CDR3 sequence: CASSWVAGDGNEQFF. The CDR3 nucleotides are TGCGCCAGCAGCTGGGTAGCGGGAGATGGCAATGAGCAGTTCTTC.

This clone has just a few counts. V usage is TRBV6-4 and J usage is TRBJ2-7; 8 bases match TRBD1. Germline lookup yields CDR1 MRHNA and CDR2 SNTAGT. Trimming cost V 5 bases and J 5 bases; bases outside gene matches: 14. The CDR3 has 16 residues. CDR3: CASSHGTGTRGDEQYF. CDR3 sequence (DNA): TGTGCCAGCAGTCATGGGACAGGCACCCGGGGCGACGAGCAGTACTTC.

This chain connects TRBV7-9 to TRBJ2-4; 8 nucleotides match TRBD1. This CDR3 has 16 amino acids. Germline loops: CDR1 SEHNR, CDR2 FQNEAQ (reference sequence). Germline trimming cut 5 bases from V and 5 bases from J; bases unmatched to any gene: 11. The CDR3 nucleotides read TGTGCCAGCAGCACCCGACAGGGGCTATCAGAAAACATTCAGTACTTC. This encodes CASSTRQGLSENIQYF.

V gene TRBV7-6 combines with J gene TRBJ2-2; tentatively, D is TRBD1 (6 bases). The CDR3 contains 15 residues. The V end lost 5 bases, the J end lost 6 bases, and 16 bases lay between the germline ends. Germline CDR1 and CDR2: SGHVS and FNYEAQ. The CDR3: CASSRQARWAGELFF. In DNA, the CDR3 is TGTGCCAGCAGCCGACAGGCCCGATGGGCCGGGGAGCTGTTTTTT.

The chain combines TRBV7-2 with TRBJ2-3; D is perhaps TRBD1 (6 bases). Trimming left V 1 base short and J 4 bases short, with 12 bases between. The CDR3 spans 15 residues. The germline V gene encodes CDR1 SGHTA and CDR2 FQGNSA. The CDR3, as DNA: TGTGCCAGCAGCTTAGAGGGGGAGAGAGCAGATACGCAGTATTTT. Residues: CASSLEGERADTQYF.

V and J are TRBV19 and TRBJ1-4; TRBD1 agrees at 7 bases. Germline V CDR1 and CDR2: LNHDA, SQIVND (reference sequence). This CDR3 comprises 15 residues. V lost 3 bases and J lost 7; bases outside the gene matches: 8. CDR3 in amino acids: CASSIKGAQGEKLFF. CDR3 sequence (DNA): TGTGCCAGTAGTATCAAGGGGGCGCAAGGTGAAAAACTGTTTTTT.

The chain combines TRBV4-3 with TRBJ1-5; 8 bases are shared with TRBD1. Germline V gene lookup returns CDR1 LGHNA and CDR2 YSLEER. This CDR3 comprises 15 residues. V gave up 6 bases and J gave up 7 bases; unmatched junction bases: 11. CDR3 sequence (DNA): TGCGCCAGCAGTCGGAGACAGGGGAGAGACCAGCCCCAGCATTTT. Translating gives CASSRRQGRDQPQHF.

The rearrangement links TRBV12-1 to TRBJ2-1; the table's D call of TRBD2 was not tested on the DNA. TRBV12-1 is noted as a pseudogene. The CDR3 spans 20 residues. The chain's CDR3 is CASSKPPGLAGGSSYNEQFF. CDR3 in DNA: TGTGCCAGCAGCAAACCTCCGGGACTAGCGGGGGGGAGCTCCTACAATGAGCAGTTCTTC.

This chain joins TRBV2 and TRBJ1-5, with TRBD1 identical over 10 bases. With 8 bases clipped from V and 3 bases from J, the junction kept 4 bases outside the gene matches. Germline loops: CDR1 SNHLY, CDR2 FYNNEI. CDR3 length: 14 residues. The CDR3 sequence: CASGGTGDNQPQHF. CDR3 in DNA: TGTGCCAGCGGGGGGACAGGGGACAATCAGCCCCAGCATTTT.

The J gene is TRBJ2-1, the V gene TRBV15; 8 nucleotides line up with TRBD2. CDR3 length: 18 amino acids. With V trimmed by 3 bases and J by 4 bases, 14 bases remained unmatched. The germline V gene encodes CDR1 LNHNV and CDR2 YYDKDF (reference sequence). The CDR3 loop is CATSSNRLTSALYNEQFF. The CDR3 DNA follows: TGTGCCACCAGCAGTAATCGGCTGACTAGCGCCCTATACAATGAGCAGTTCTTC.

This chain joins TRBV6-5 and TRBJ1-2, with D possibly matching TRBD1 (5 bases). This CDR3 comprises 14 residues. Germline V gene sequence: CDR1 MNHEY, CDR2 SVGAGI. The ends were cut back, 5 bases at V and 2 bases at J, with 12 bases in the middle. In nucleotides, the CDR3 is TGTGCCAGCAGTCCGGTTGGGGGGAACTATGGCTACACCTTC. This codes for CASSPVGGNYGYTF.

The chain has TRBV7-9 and TRBJ2-7, with 10 bases aligning to TRBD1. The CDR3 sequence is 13 residues long. With V trimmed by 6 bases and J by 7 bases, 6 bases remained unmatched. The V gene's germline CDR1 is SEHNR and CDR2 FQNEAQ (reference sequence). CDR3: CASRSGQGEEQYF. The CDR3 nucleotides read TGTGCCAGCAGATCAGGACAGGGGGAAGAGCAGTACTTC.

In its sample, this clone is medium-sized. J is TRBJ2-5 and V is TRBV7-9; D ambiguous. Germline V lookup: CDR1 SEHNR, CDR2 FQNEAQ (reference sequence). The germline V and J ends were trimmed by 5 bases and 7 bases, with 11 bases remaining between them. The CDR3 consists of 12 residues. The CDR3 region is CASSPVYWTQYF. Here the CDR3 DNA reads TGTGCCAGCAGCCCCGTATATTGGACCCAGTACTTC.

The rearrangement links TRBV11-2 to TRBJ1-1; D is perhaps TRBD1 (6 bases). Germline V gene sequence: CDR1 SGHAT, CDR2 FQNNGV. With 1 base removed from V and 11 bases from J, the gap between germline ends came to 14 bases. This CDR3 contains 13 residues. In DNA form, the CDR3 reads TGTGCCAGCAGCTTAGCCCAACAGGGAATGGCTTTCTTT. Translation: CASSLAQQGMAFF.

V is TRBV5-1 and J is TRBJ2-1; 13 bases match TRBD2. The V gene's germline CDR1 is SGHRS and CDR2 YFSETQ. The CDR3 totals 14 residues. V shed 4 bases and J 6 bases; nucleotides not matched to a gene: 1. For the CDR3, the DNA is TGCGCCAGCAGCACTAGCGGGAGGGGCAATGAGCAGTTCTTC. Its translation is CASSTSGRGNEQFF. Filled out from reference TRBV5-1 and TRBJ2-1, the complete variable domain reads KAGVTQTPRYLIKTRGQQVTLSCSPISGHRSVSWYQQTPGQGLQFLFEYFSETQRNKGNFPGRFSGRQFSNSRSEMNVSTLELGDSALYLCASSTSGRGNEQFFGPGTRLTVL.

This clone has only one observation. The chain is built from TRBV3-1 (or the pseudogene TRBV3-2) and TRBJ1-2, with D possibly TRBD1 on 5 matching bases. V dropped 5 bases and J dropped 4 bases, with 14 bases sitting between them. The germline V gene has CDR1 LGHDT and CDR2 YNNKEL (reference sequence). This CDR3 is built from 14 residues. CDR3 protein: CASSKFGGTYGYTF. CDR3 DNA sequence: TGTGCCAGCAGCAAGTTCGGGGGAACCTATGGCTACACCTTC.

The chain is built from TRBV5-1 and TRBJ1-2, with a possible D match to TRBD1 (5 bases). Deletions cut 4 bases from V and 2 bases from J, with 9 bases between. This CDR3 contains 13 residues. Germline V gives CDR1 SGHRS, CDR2 YFSETQ. The DNA of the CDR3 is TGCGCCAGCAGCCCGACAGTCAACTATGGCTACACCTTC. Protein product: CASSPTVNYGYTF.

A single count supports this clone. CDR3 sequence (DNA): TGCGCCAGCAGCCGGACTAGAGCGAACACCGGGGAGCTGTTTTTT. Translating it yields CASSRTRANTGELFF. The gene calls are TRBV5-1 and TRBJ2-2; 7 nucleotides align to TRBD2. Germline CDR1 SGHRS, CDR2 YFSETQ. The CDR3 extends over 15 amino acids. The V segment lost 4 bases and the J segment 0 bases; nucleotides outside the gene matches: 3.